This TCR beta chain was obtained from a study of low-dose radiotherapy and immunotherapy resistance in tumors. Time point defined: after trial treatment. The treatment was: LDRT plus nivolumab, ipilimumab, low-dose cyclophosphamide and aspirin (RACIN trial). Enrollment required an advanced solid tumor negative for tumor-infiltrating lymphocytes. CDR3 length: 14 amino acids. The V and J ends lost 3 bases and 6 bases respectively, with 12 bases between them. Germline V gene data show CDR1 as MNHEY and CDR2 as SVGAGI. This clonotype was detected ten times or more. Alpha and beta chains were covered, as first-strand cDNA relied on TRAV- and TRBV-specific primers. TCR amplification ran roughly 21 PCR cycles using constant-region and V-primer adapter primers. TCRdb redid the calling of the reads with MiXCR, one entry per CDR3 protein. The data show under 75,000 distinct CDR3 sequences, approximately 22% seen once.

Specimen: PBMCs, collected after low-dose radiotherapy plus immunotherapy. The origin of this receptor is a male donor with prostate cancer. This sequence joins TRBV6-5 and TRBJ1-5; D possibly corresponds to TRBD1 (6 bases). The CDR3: CASSYRGGGQPQHF. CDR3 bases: TGTGCCAGCAGTTATAGGGGGGGGGGTCAGCCCCAGCATTTT.